This T cell receptor beta chain was sequenced in a study of shared clonotypes between healthy human individuals. Study-wide results and caveats: Tissues were not sampled, only blood, and their repertoires likely differ.

Of note for this clone: Its antigen remains unidentified.

The junction had 6 bases not matched to a gene; V was cut back by 3 bases and J by 7 bases. The CDR3 spans 16 residues. CDR1 is SQVTM and CDR2 is ANQGSEA in the germline V gene. Terminally differentiated effector memory CD45RA+ cells were excluded from the naive CD8 cells, which were CD45RO-negative and positively selected for CCR7. Deep was the level at which the assay was run. The table came from immunoSEQ multiplex PCR; TCRdb's copy has only in-frame clones and leaves some out. The table lists about 820,000 clones, roughly 92% of them singletons, with around 24% in the top ten. Sequenced sample: naive CD8+ T cells sorted from blood. The chain links TRBV29-1 to TRBJ2-1; TRBD2 aligns across 16 bases. This clonotype was obtained from a man under 40 in good health. The CDR3 loop reads CSVEGTSGRVGNEQFF. The CDR3 DNA follows: TGCAGCGTTGAGGGGACTAGCGGGAGGGTGGGTAATGAGCAGTTCTTC.